One sample yielded the 29 T cell receptor beta chains listed below, sequenced in a study of post-analysis software for immune sequencing data. General observations from the study: Comparison of patients with controls showed 4 to 6 TRBV segments more frequent in patients, TRBV5-6, TRBV5-1 and TRBV20-1 among them.

Their cognate antigens are unknown. The authors incorporated unique molecular identifiers into the TCR beta cDNA libraries. TCRdb recomputed calls from the PCR reads with MiXCR, one row per CDR3 protein. The data hold hundreds of thousands of distinct CDR3 sequences, with around 64% observed a single time. The sample comprised blood. These receptors originate from a girl aged 2-15 years with multiple sclerosis.

The CDR3 protein is CASIFEGGAFF. CDR3 sequence (DNA): TGTGCCAGCATTTTCGAGGGGGGAGCTTTCTTT. The V and J genes are TRBV6-5 and TRBJ1-1, with D perhaps TRBD1 (6 bases). Trimming pared 7 bases from V and 10 bases from J, leaving 13 bases between. CDR3 length: 11 amino acids. The V gene's germline CDR1 is MNHEY and CDR2 SVGAGI.

This chain connects TRBV4-3 to TRBJ2-2; D unresolved. The V end was cut by 0 bases, the J end by 6 bases, with 8 bases between. Germline V gene data show CDR1 as LGHNA and CDR2 as YSLEER. The CDR3 consists of 14 residues. The CDR3 DNA sequence: TGCGCCAGCAGCCAAGATTTTACTCCCGGGGAGCTGTTTTTT. Residues: CASSQDFTPGELFF.

This clonotype was observed a handful of times. The chain couples TRBV20-1 to TRBJ2-5; tentative D call: TRBD2 (5 bases). The CDR3 loop spans 14 amino acids. With 6 bases removed from V and 2 bases from J, the gap between germline ends came to 16 bases. The germline V gene has CDR1 DFQATT and CDR2 SNEGSKA (reference sequence). The CDR3 sequence is CSAWGVSLQETQYF. The CDR3 region has the DNA TGCAGTGCCTGGGGAGTGAGTCTACAAGAGACCCAGTACTTC.

The genes are TRBV29-1 and TRBJ2-7, with D possibly being TRBD2 (6 bases). Judging by the DNA end, TRBJ2-5 fits better; the J call may be wrong. From germline, CDR1 is SQVTM and CDR2 ANQGSEA. The CDR3 spans 14 residues. The CDR3 sequence is CSVGREVGPETQYF. The CDR3 region has the DNA TGCAGCGTTGGTAGGGAGGTGGGTCCAGAGACCCAGTACTTC.

This clonotype was counted a single time. CDR3 DNA: TGTGCCAGCAGCTTAGGAGACTGGGAGCAAGAGACCCAGTACTTC. Residues: CASSLGDWEQETQYF. The chain employs TRBV11-2 and TRBJ2-5, with D maybe TRBD2 (5 bases). The germline CDR1 and CDR2 sequences are SGHAT and FQNNGV. Trimming cost V 1 base and J 2 bases, with 11 bases left between them. The CDR3 consists of 15 residues.

The chain combines TRBV7-9 with TRBJ2-1, with 8 bases identical to TRBD2. The length of the CDR3 is 11 residues. The V gene's germline CDR1 is SEHNR and CDR2 FQNEAQ (reference sequence). Written as DNA, the CDR3 is TGTGCTACCCCAGCGGGGGATGAGCAGTTCTTC. Translation gives CATPAGDEQFF.

The chain combines TRBV9 with TRBJ1-2, with 8 bases aligning to TRBD1. Germline loops: CDR1 SGDLS, CDR2 YYNGEE. The J segment lost 6 bases and the V segment lost 1 base, leaving 8 bases of the junction unmatched. The CDR3 runs 15 residues. The CDR3 region has the DNA TGTGCCAGCAGCGTAACGCAGGGGGCCCCAGATGGCTACACCTTC. Translating it yields CASSVTQGAPDGYTF.

This chain connects TRBV10-3 to TRBJ1-5; D gene unclear. The V gene lost 8 bases and the J gene lost 4 bases, with 9 bases spanning the gap. Germline CDR1 ENHRY, CDR2 SYGVKD. CDR3 length: 12 residues. Here the CDR3 DNA reads TGTGCCATCCAACGGCCTAATCAGCCCCAGCATTTT. Protein sequence: CAIQRPNQPQHF.

This chain joins TRBV6-6 and TRBJ2-1; 10 bases are a match to TRBD2. V shed 4 bases and J 8 bases; nucleotides not matched to a gene: 5. The germline gives CDR1 MNHNY, CDR2 SVGAGI (reference sequence). This CDR3 comprises 14 residues. The CDR3: CASSWSGRVHEQFF. The CDR3 nucleotides are TGTGCCAGCAGTTGGAGCGGGAGGGTCCATGAGCAGTTCTTC.

The CDR3 reads CASSQDIPASGSFNEQFF. The CDR3 DNA reads as TGTGCCAGCAGCCAAGATATACCCGCTAGCGGGAGTTTCAATGAGCAGTTCTTC. The chain joins TRBV4-2 to TRBJ2-1; 10 bases are a match to TRBD2. CDR3 length: 18 residues. After removal of 0 bases from V and 6 bases from J, the junction contained 11 bases not matched to a gene. Germline V gives CDR1 LGHNA, CDR2 YNFKEQ.

Only one count was recorded for this clonotype. A junction end diverges from the germline sequence, so it may reflect a read error. The CDR3 region has the DNA TGTGCCAGGAGTTTGTTGGTTCCGTTCTTC. It specifies CARSLLVPFF. V and J are TRBV12-3 or TRBV12-4 and TRBJ2-1, with D hard to call. The CDR3 totals 10 residues.

CDR3 sequence reads: CASSRLAGGIGETQYF. The CDR3 DNA is TGTGCCAGCTCACGTCTGGCAGGGGGCATCGGGGAGACCCAGTACTTC. The chain joins TRBV18 to TRBJ2-5, with 8 bases that match TRBD1. Looked up from germline, CDR1 is KGHSH and CDR2 is LQKENI. V was clipped by 4 bases and J by 5 bases; unmatched bases: 12. The CDR3 length is 16 residues.

As DNA, the CDR3 is TGCAGCGTTTCCGGGACTAGCGGCTACGAGCAGTACTTC. Translated: CSVSGTSGYEQYF. The chain is built from TRBV29-1 and TRBJ2-7; 11 positions match TRBD2. CDR1 is SQVTM, CDR2 ANQGSEA, per germline. J lost 3 bases, V lost 5 bases, and 3 bases had no gene match. The CDR3 length is 13 residues.

The genes are TRBV27 and TRBJ1-4; 10 positions match TRBD1. This CDR3 has 14 residues. The germline V gene encodes CDR1 MNHEY and CDR2 SMNVEV (reference sequence). V dropped 6 bases and J dropped 6; count of bases not matched to a gene: 4. CDR3 sequence reads: CASRTGTGDEKLFF. The CDR3 bases are TGTGCCAGCAGGACCGGGACAGGGGATGAAAAACTGTTTTTT. The full variable domain, with the rest looked up from reference TRBV27 and TRBJ1-4, is EAQVTQNPRYLITVTGKKLTVTCSQNMNHEYMSWYRQDPGLGLRQIYYSMNVEVTDKGDVPEGYKVSRKEKRNFPLILESPSPNQTSLYFCASRTGTGDEKLFFGSGTQLSVL.

The sample holds a few counts of this clonotype. The V gene is TRBV20-1, the J gene TRBJ2-7; D is possibly TRBD2 (6 bases). This CDR3 comprises 13 residues. Deletions cut 8 bases from V and 7 bases from J, with 21 bases between. The V gene's germline CDR1 is DFQATT and CDR2 SNEGSKA (reference sequence). CDR3 loop: CSRNQAYRGEQYF. CDR3 nucleotide sequence: TGCAGTAGAAATCAGGCCTATCGGGGGGAGCAGTACTTC.

The rearrangement uses TRBV11-2 and TRBJ2-5, with D uncertain. With 1 base removed from V and 2 bases from J, the gap between germline ends came to 11 bases. Germline lookup yields CDR1 SGHAT and CDR2 FQNNGV. CDR3 length: 15 amino acids. DNA for the CDR3: TGTGCCAGCAGCTTAGGTCCGGAAAGACAAGAGACCCAGTACTTC. Translated, it gives CASSLGPERQETQYF. The full variable domain, rest sourced from reference TRBV11-2 and TRBJ2-5, is EAGVAQSPRYKIIEKRQSVAFWCNPISGHATLYWYQQILGQGPKLLIQFQNNGVVDDSQLPKDRFSAERLKGVDSTLKIQPAKLEDSAVYLCASSLGPERQETQYFGPGTRLLVL.

CDR3 in amino acids: CASSLQGRLGYTF. The CDR3 nucleotides are TGTGCCAGCAGTTTACAGGGGAGACTGGGCTACACCTTC. The chain joins TRBV12-3 or TRBV12-4 to TRBJ1-2, with a possible D match to TRBD1 (6 bases). The CDR3 has 13 amino acids. V lost 2 bases and J lost 8, with 12 bases in between.

The chain recombines TRBV20-1 with TRBJ2-7, with TRBD2 as a possible D gene (6 bases). V was clipped by 1 base and J by 2 bases, with 12 bases between them. The V gene's germline CDR1 is DFQATT and CDR2 SNEGSKA (reference sequence). CDR3 length equals 14 residues. The CDR3 sequence: CSARGGSGPYEQYF. The CDR3 bases are TGCAGTGCTAGAGGGGGTAGCGGACCCTACGAGCAGTACTTC.

The rearrangement uses TRBV3-1 and TRBJ2-3, with D possibly being TRBD1 (5 bases). V shed 0 bases and J shed 8 bases, with 12 bases lying between them. Germline CDR1 LGHDT, CDR2 YNNKEL (reference sequence). The CDR3 is 14 residues long. The CDR3 loop reads CASSQDRGLGTQYF. CDR3 DNA: TGTGCCAGCAGCCAAGATAGGGGATTAGGTACGCAGTATTTT.

V gene TRBV10-3 combines with J gene TRBJ2-5; unclear D gene. Between the trimmed V and J ends, which lost 10 bases and 0 bases, there was a span of 12 bases. Germline values: CDR1 ENHRY, CDR2 SYGVKD. This CDR3 region has 13 residues. The CDR3 protein is CATTDSNQETQYF. The CDR3 bases are TGTGCCACAACCGACTCAAACCAAGAGACCCAGTACTTC.

The V and J genes are TRBV20-1 and TRBJ2-7; tentatively, D is TRBD1 or TRBD2 (7 bases each). Near its end, the DNA agrees better with TRBJ2-5, so the J call may be wrong. Germline CDR1 DFQATT, CDR2 SNEGSKA (reference sequence). The CDR3 is 16 residues long. The CDR3, as DNA: TGCAGTGCTTCACCCCTGGGGGAGGGGGCGCGGGAGACCCAGTACTTC. Amino acid sequence: CSASPLGEGARETQYF.

The rearrangement joins TRBV11-2 to TRBJ2-7; D unresolved. This CDR3 region has 14 residues. Germline assignment: CDR1 SGHAT and CDR2 FQNNGV. The V gene lost 1 base and the J gene lost 5 bases, with 12 bases spanning the gap. CDR3 DNA sequence: TGTGCCAGCAGCTTAGGTTCGGGCGTAGACGAGCAGTACTTC. Amino acids: CASSLGSGVDEQYF.

The V call is TRBV12-3 or TRBV12-4, the J call TRBJ2-1, with 9 bases lining up with TRBD1. V shed 3 bases, J shed 5 bases, and the junction held 5 bases outside the gene matches. The CDR3 is 15 residues long. CDR3 residues: CASSFGQGLHNEQFF. The DNA for the CDR3 is TGTGCCAGCAGTTTCGGACAGGGGCTCCACAATGAGCAGTTCTTC.

This chain joins TRBV10-3 and TRBJ2-1; 8 nucleotides align to TRBD2. This CDR3 region has 12 residues. J lost 6 bases, V lost 8 bases, and 3 bases had no gene match. The germline CDR1 and CDR2 sequences are ENHRY and SYGVKD. The CDR3 DNA is TGTGCCATCTGGAGCGGGGGCAATGAGCAGTTCTTC. Translating gives CAIWSGGNEQFF.

The chain is built from TRBV10-2 and TRBJ2-1; D unclear. There are 12 residues in the CDR3. In germline, CDR1 is WSHSY, CDR2 SAAADI. The germline V and J ends were trimmed by 2 bases and 13 bases, with 12 bases remaining between them. The CDR3 loop is CASSETQKAQFF. DNA of the CDR3: TGCGCCAGCAGTGAGACCCAGAAGGCCCAGTTCTTC.

Written as DNA, the CDR3 is TGCGCCAGCAGCTTGGCCGGGGGACAGGGGGTGGAGGAGCAGTACTTC. Translation gives CASSLAGGQGVEEQYF. V gene TRBV5-1 combines with J gene TRBJ2-5, with 11 bases identical to TRBD1. This CDR3 is built from 16 residues. Germline CDR1 reads SGHRS; CDR2 reads YFSETQ. The V and J ends lost 0 bases and 11 bases, in that order; junction bases with no gene match: 12. The whole variable domain, remainder taken from reference TRBV5-1 and TRBJ2-5, is KAGVTQTPRYLIKTRGQQVTLSCSPISGHRSVSWYQQTPGQGLQFLFEYFSETQRNKGNFPGRFSGRQFSNSRSEMNVSTLELGDSALYLCASSLAGGQGVEEQYFGPGTRLLVL.

The chain is built from TRBV29-1 and TRBJ2-3; TRBD1 is a possible D gene (5 bases). CDR3 length: 14 amino acids. Trimming left V 4 bases short and J 4 bases short, with 15 bases between. Germline V gene lookup returns CDR1 SQVTM and CDR2 ANQGSEA. CDR3 nucleotides: TGCAGCGTTGTAGGGGTACTTAGGTCAGATACGCAGTATTTT. This gives the protein CSVVGVLRSDTQYF.

This clonotype was seen only a few times. The chain is built from TRBV6-5 and TRBJ1-2, with D possibly matching TRBD1 (5 bases). CDR1 and CDR2 from the germline V gene are MNHEY and SVGAGI. The CDR3 has 13 residues. Trimming pared 5 bases from V and 8 bases from J, leaving 15 bases between. This CDR3 reads CASSVPGRRGYTF. In nucleotides, the CDR3 is TGTGCCAGCAGTGTACCGGGACGACGAGGCTACACCTTC.

There are a few counts of this clonotype. CDR3 sequence reads: CSVLRLAGAPWSSYNEQFF. The CDR3 DNA sequence: TGCAGCGTTCTCCGACTAGCGGGGGCTCCCTGGAGCTCCTACAATGAGCAGTTCTTC. The chain is built from TRBV29-1 and TRBJ2-1; TRBD2 aligns across 12 bases. Trimming at V came to 5 bases and at J to 0 bases, leaving 14 bases not matched to a gene. Germline CDR1 SQVTM, CDR2 ANQGSEA. The length of the CDR3 is 19 residues.